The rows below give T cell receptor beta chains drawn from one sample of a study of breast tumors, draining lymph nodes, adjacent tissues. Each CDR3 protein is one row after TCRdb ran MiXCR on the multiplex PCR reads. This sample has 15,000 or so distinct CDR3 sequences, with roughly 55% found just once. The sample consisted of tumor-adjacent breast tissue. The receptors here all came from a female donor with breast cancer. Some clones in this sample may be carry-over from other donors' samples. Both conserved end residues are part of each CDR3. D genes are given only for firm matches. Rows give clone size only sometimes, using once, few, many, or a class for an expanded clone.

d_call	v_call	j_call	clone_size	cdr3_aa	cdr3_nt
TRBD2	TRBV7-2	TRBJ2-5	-	CASGAGGRETQYF	TGTGCCAGCGGGGCGGGGGGGCGAGAGACCCAGTACTTC
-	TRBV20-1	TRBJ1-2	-	CSARAGSIYGYTF	TGCAGTGCTAGAGCCGGGTCCATCTATGGCTACACCTTC
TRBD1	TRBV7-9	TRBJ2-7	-	CASSSLDGTEMYF	TGTGCCAGCAGCTCCCTGGACGGGACAGAAATGTACTTC
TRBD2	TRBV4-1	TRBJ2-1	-	CASMAGGRSNEQFF	TGCGCCAGCATGGCGGGAGGGAGATCCAATGAGCAGTTCTTC
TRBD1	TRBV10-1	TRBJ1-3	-	CASSDRTGAGNTIYF	TGCGCCAGCAGCGACCGGACAGGGGCTGGAAACACCATATATTTT
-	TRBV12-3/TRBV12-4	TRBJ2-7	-	CASSKGGYEQYF	TGTGCCAGCAGCAAGGGGGGTTACGAGCAGTACTTC
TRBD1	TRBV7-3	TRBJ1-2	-	CASSRQGTLYGYTF	TGTGCCAGCAGCCGACAGGGGACCCTTTATGGCTACACCTTC
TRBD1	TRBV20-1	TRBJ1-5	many	CSARDPTGPNQPQHF	TGCAGTGCTAGAGATCCGACAGGGCCCAATCAGCCCCAGCATTTT
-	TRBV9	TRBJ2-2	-	CANSPRWTENTGALFF	TGTGCCAACAGCCCCCGGTGGACAGAGAACACCGGGGCGCTGTTTTTT
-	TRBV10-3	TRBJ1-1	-	CAITADMNSEAFF	TGTGCCATCACGGCAGATATGAACTCTGAGGCTTTCTTT
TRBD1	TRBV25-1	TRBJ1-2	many	CASSDRGLYYGYTF	TGTGCCAGCAGTGACAGGGGGCTATACTATGGCTACACCTTC
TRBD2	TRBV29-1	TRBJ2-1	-	CSVDGLEAGDSYNEQFF	TGCAGCGTTGACGGGCTGGAAGCGGGGGACTCCTACAATGAGCAGTTCTTC
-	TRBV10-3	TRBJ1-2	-	CAISVPFRVAIFLCANYGYTF	TGTGCCATCAGTGTCCCTTTTAGAGTGGCTATATTCTTATGTGCTAACTATGGCTACACCTTC
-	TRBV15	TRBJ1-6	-	CATSRVGGWDSPLHF	TGTGCCACCAGCAGAGTGGGGGGCTGGGATTCACCCCTCCACTTT
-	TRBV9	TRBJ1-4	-	CASSRGPNEKLFF	TGTGCCAGCAGCCGCGGACCTAATGAAAAACTGTTTTTT
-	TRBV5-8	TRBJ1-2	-	CATTVGYTF	TGTGCCACCACGGTCGGCTACACCTTC
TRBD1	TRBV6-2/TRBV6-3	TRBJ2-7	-	CASSSTGANSYEQYF	TGTGCCAGCAGTTCCACAGGGGCTAACTCCTACGAGCAGTACTTC
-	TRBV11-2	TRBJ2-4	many	CASSLDGPPDIQYF	TGTGCCAGCAGCTTGGACGGGCCACCCGACATTCAGTACTTC
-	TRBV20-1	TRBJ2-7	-	CSVGDNVYEQYF	TGCAGTGTCGGGGATAATGTTTACGAGCAGTACTTC
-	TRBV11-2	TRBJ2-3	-	CASSPYSGRKISTDTQYF	TGTGCCAGCAGCCCTTATTCGGGGAGGAAGATTAGCACAGATACGCAGTATTTT
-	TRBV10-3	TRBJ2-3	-	CAIGLRTDTQYF	TGTGCCATCGGACTACGCACAGATACGCAGTATTTT
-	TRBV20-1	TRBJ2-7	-	CSPDPESDEQYF	TGCAGCCCCGACCCTGAGTCCGACGAGCAGTACTTC
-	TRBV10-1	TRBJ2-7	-	CASSAWQYF	TGCGCCAGCAGTGCCTGGCAGTACTTC
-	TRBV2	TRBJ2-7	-	CASRATEAGYEQYF	TGTGCCAGCCGGGCGACGGAAGCGGGCTACGAGCAGTACTTC
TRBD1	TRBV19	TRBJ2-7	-	CASSIGQGAGEQYF	TGTGCCAGTAGTATAGGGCAGGGGGCTGGAGAGCAGTACTTC
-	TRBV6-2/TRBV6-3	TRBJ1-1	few	CASSYWEAEAFF	TGTGCCAGCAGTTATTGGGAGGCTGAAGCTTTCTTT
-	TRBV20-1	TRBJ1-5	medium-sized	CSARDRTGLYSNQPQHF	TGCAGTGCTAGAGATCGGACCGGCCTCTATAGCAATCAGCCCCAGCATTTT
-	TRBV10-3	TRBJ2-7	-	CAISERQGKEKEQYF	TGTGCCATCAGTGAGAGGCAGGGGAAAGAGAAGGAGCAGTACTTC
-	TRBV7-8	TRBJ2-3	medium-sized	CASIRTETDTQYF	TGTGCCAGCATTCGGACCGAGACAGATACGCAGTATTTT
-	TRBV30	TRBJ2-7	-	CAGMDRVYEQYF	TGTGCCGGGATGGACAGAGTCTACGAGCAGTACTTC
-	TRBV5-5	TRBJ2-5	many	CASRQENRETQYF	TGTGCCAGCAGACAAGAGAATCGTGAGACCCAGTACTTC
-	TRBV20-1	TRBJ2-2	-	CSGGKNTGELFF	TGCAGTGGGGGCAAGAACACCGGGGAGCTGTTTTTT
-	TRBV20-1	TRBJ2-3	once	CSPEGTLAADTQYF	TGCAGTCCCGAAGGGACCCTGGCTGCAGATACGCAGTATTTT
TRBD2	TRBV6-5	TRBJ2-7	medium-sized	CASSYALAGHYEQYF	TGTGCCAGCAGTTACGCGTTAGCGGGACACTACGAGCAGTACTTC
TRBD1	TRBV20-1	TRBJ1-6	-	CSAIGTGDSPLHF	TGCAGTGCGATTGGGACAGGGGATTCACCCCTCCACTTT